This entry lists 13 T cell receptor beta chains sequenced from one sample in a study of blood T cell repertoires in COVID-19. Some clones are missing from TCRdb's copy, which holds only in-frame ones; the method was immunoSEQ multiplex PCR. Here the sample spans around 95,000 clones, about 88% being singletons. Sequenced sample: peripheral blood. These receptor sequences come from a young man in a cohort sampled during active COVID-19.

This clone is classed as medium-sized. Other DNA sequences in the sample encode the same CDR3. The gene calls are TRBV5-6 and TRBJ2-2; D remains unclear. V dropped 1 base and J dropped 1 base, with 5 bases sitting between them. The V gene's germline CDR1 is SGHDT and CDR2 YYEEEE. This CDR3 has 14 residues. The CDR3 loop reads CASSLTRNTGELFF. CDR3 DNA sequence: TGTGCCAGCAGCTTGACCAGGAACACCGGGGAGCTGTTTTTT. Looking up the rest from reference TRBV5-6 and TRBJ2-2 gives the full variable domain: DAGVTQSPTHLIKTRGQQVTLRCSPKSGHDTVSWYQQALGQGPQFIFQYYEEEERQRGNFPDRFSGHQFPNYSSELNVNALLLGDSALYLCASSLTRNTGELFFGEGSRLTVL.

This rearrangement joins TRBV3-1 (or the pseudogene TRBV3-2) to TRBJ1-2, with D uncertain. In germline, CDR1 is LGHDT, CDR2 YNNKEL (reference sequence). V was shortened by 4 bases and J by 5 bases, with 17 bases between the two germline ends. The CDR3 has 15 amino acids. Written as DNA, the CDR3 is TGTGCCAGCAGCCCCCTCGTCGGGCGAGGGTATGGCTACACCTTC. As protein: CASSPLVGRGYGYTF.

This rearrangement joins TRBV7-2 to TRBJ1-1; D ambiguous. This CDR3 has 15 residues. Trimming stripped 0 bases from V and 0 bases from J, with 8 bases between. Germline lookup yields CDR1 SGHTA and CDR2 FQGNSA. The CDR3 sequence: CASSLAQAMNTEAFF. CDR3 DNA sequence: TGTGCCAGCAGCTTAGCGCAGGCCATGAACACTGAAGCTTTCTTT.

This sequence joins TRBV6-1 and TRBJ2-3, with a weak D call TRBD2 (6 bases). The V and J ends lost 3 bases and 0 bases respectively, with 10 bases between them. The length of the CDR3 is 15 residues. The germline gives CDR1 MNHNS, CDR2 SASEGT. CDR3 coding DNA: TGTGCCAGCAGTGAGAGACGGGGGAGCACAGATACGCAGTATTTT. Protein: CASSERRGSTDTQYF.

This chain connects TRBV5-4 to TRBJ2-5, with D possibly matching TRBD1 (6 bases). The CDR3 loop spans 14 amino acids. Trimming took off 0 bases at V and 2 bases at J, with 8 bases between the two ends. Germline CDR1 and CDR2: SGHNT and YYREEE (reference sequence). DNA of the CDR3: TGTGCCAGCAGCTTGGGGACAGCTCAAGAGACCCAGTACTTC. This sequence encodes CASSLGTAQETQYF.

V gene TRBV6-5 combines with J gene TRBJ2-1; tentatively, D is TRBD1 (5 bases). The germline gives CDR1 MNHEY, CDR2 SVGAGI. Trimming removed 5 bases from V and 5 bases from J, with 13 bases in between. The CDR3 is made up of 14 amino acids. The CDR3 loop reads CASSQGNLDNEQFF. CDR3 in DNA: TGTGCCAGCAGTCAGGGCAACCTAGACAATGAGCAGTTCTTC.

The V call is TRBV27, the J call TRBJ2-3; 12 bases align to TRBD2. Trimming cost V 6 bases and J 7 bases; bases outside gene matches: 8. This CDR3 contains 15 residues. Germline-derived CDR1 and CDR2 are MNHEY and SMNVEV (reference sequence). CDR3 sequence reads: CASRVTSGGPYTQYF. CDR3 nucleotide sequence: TGTGCCAGCAGGGTGACTAGCGGGGGCCCGTATACGCAGTATTTT.

This clone was observed once. This chain uses TRBV28 with TRBJ1-2, with D possibly being TRBD1 (6 bases). Trimming left V 7 bases short and J 3 bases short, with 15 bases between. Germline CDR1 and CDR2: MDHEN and SYDVKM. The CDR3 runs to 14 residues. The CDR3 spells CASTPGQFDYGYTF. CDR3 nucleotides: TGTGCCAGCACCCCTGGACAGTTTGACTATGGCTACACCTTC.

The chain is built from TRBV28 and TRBJ2-7; the D is unclear. The CDR3 length is 13 residues. CDR1 is MDHEN and CDR2 is SYDVKM in the germline V gene. Trimming removed 6 bases at V and 2 bases at J, with 11 bases between. The CDR3 DNA reads TGTGCCAGCAGAAGCGAGGCCCCCTACGAGCAGTACTTC. This translates into CASRSEAPYEQYF.

The chain employs TRBV19 and TRBJ2-5; 10 nucleotides match TRBD2. The CDR3 sequence is 16 residues long. The junction had 8 bases not matched to a gene; V was cut back by 1 base and J by 6 bases. Germline values: CDR1 LNHDA, CDR2 SQIVND (reference sequence). The CDR3 nucleotides read TGTGCCAGTAGTATAGGAATGAGCGGGGGGGCGAAGACCCAGTACTTC. Translating gives CASSIGMSGGAKTQYF. Based on the CDR3 plus reference TRBV19 and TRBJ2-5, the full variable domain is DGGITQSPKYLFRKEGQNVTLSCEQNLNHDAMYWYRQDPGQGLRLIYYSQIVNDFQKGDIAEGYSVSREKKESFPLTVTSAQKNPTAFYLCASSIGMSGGAKTQYFGPGTRLLVL.

This sequence joins TRBV3-1 (or the pseudogene TRBV3-2) and TRBJ1-1, with 11 bases identical to TRBD1. The V segment lost 6 bases and the J segment 0 bases; nucleotides outside the gene matches: 9. Germline lookup yields CDR1 LGHDT and CDR2 YNNKEL (reference sequence). This CDR3 has 17 residues. The CDR3 reads CASSRAGQGVMNTEAFF. DNA for the CDR3: TGTGCCAGCAGTCGGGCGGGACAGGGGGTGATGAACACTGAAGCTTTCTTT.

V usage is TRBV5-4 and J usage is TRBJ1-6; D is unclear. The germline gives CDR1 SGHNT, CDR2 YYREEE (reference sequence). This CDR3 comprises 15 residues. Trimming took off 1 base at V and 5 bases at J, with 10 bases between the two ends. This CDR3 is CASSLYTTNNSPLHF. CDR3 DNA: TGTGCCAGCAGCTTGTATACAACCAATAATTCACCCCTCCACTTT. Drawing the rest from reference TRBV5-4 and TRBJ1-6, the complete variable domain is ETGVTQSPTHLIKTRGQQVTLRCSSQSGHNTVSWYQQALGQGPQFIFQYYREEENGRGNFPPRFSGLQFPNYSSELNVNALELDDSALYLCASSLYTTNNSPLHFGNGTRLTVT.

The gene calls are TRBV4-2 and TRBJ2-7; D might be TRBD1 (5 bases). From germline, CDR1 is LGHNA and CDR2 YNFKEQ. This CDR3 is 13 amino acids long. V was cut by 2 bases and J by 7 bases, with 12 bases left in between. The CDR3 sequence: CASSQQGRPEQYF. The CDR3 coding sequence is TGTGCCAGCAGCCAACAGGGTCGACCGGAGCAGTACTTC.